The 10 T cell receptor beta chains below come from one sample, sequenced in a study of metastatic and nonmetastatic thyroid tumors. TCRdb reassembled clones from the PCR reads with MiXCR. This table has about 23,000 clones, 20% appearing once. There were no patients who had received any treatment before thyroid surgery. The specimen was blood. The receptor set was obtained from a female donor with papillary thyroid cancer or a benign thyroid nodule (not recorded which). Some clones in this sample may be carry-over from other donors' samples.

Ten or more counts support this clone. The chain combines TRBV5-1 with TRBJ2-1, with 9 positions matching TRBD2. J lost 8 bases, V lost 7 bases, and 10 bases had no gene match. Germline assignment: CDR1 SGHRS and CDR2 YFSETQ. CDR3 size: 14 residues. For the CDR3, the DNA is TGCGCCAGCGGCGCCGGGACTAGCCAGGATGAGCAGTTCTTC. Translation: CASGAGTSQDEQFF.

This clone was observed a few times. The V and J genes are TRBV6-6 and TRBJ2-2; 14 positions agree with TRBD2. CDR1 and CDR2 (germline): MNHNY, SVGAGI (reference sequence). The CDR3 contains 16 residues. The V and J ends lost 2 bases and 6 bases, in that order; junction bases with no gene match: 2. In DNA form, the CDR3 reads TGTGCCAGCAGTTACCGGACTAGCGGGAGGTCCGGGGAGCTGTTTTTT. Protein sequence: CASSYRTSGRSGELFF.

This clone was seen ten or more times. The chain carries TRBV10-3 and TRBJ1-1, with D uncertain. Germline CDR1 ENHRY, CDR2 SYGVKD. The CDR3 covers 14 residues. The V and J ends lost 0 bases and 4 bases respectively, with 9 bases between them. CDR3: CAISESHEVTEAFF. For the CDR3, the DNA is TGTGCCATCAGTGAGTCGCATGAGGTCACTGAAGCTTTCTTT.

About this clone itself: One junction end does not reproduce the germline sequence, and a read error may be involved. The J gene is TRBJ1-6, the V gene TRBV5-6, with TRBD1 as a possible D gene (5 bases). The CDR3 runs to 15 residues. Per the germline V gene, CDR1 is SGHDT and CDR2 is YYEEEE. For the CDR3, the DNA is TGTGCCAGCAGATTGACCCAGGGACGCAGTTCACCCATCCACTTT. Amino acids: CASRLTQGRSSPIHF.

CDR3 protein: CASSQGLLAGLGNSPLHF. The CDR3 nucleotides read TGTGCCAGCAGCCAAGGACTACTAGCGGGACTAGGGAATTCACCCCTCCACTTT. V is TRBV3-1 and J is TRBJ1-6, with D tentatively TRBD1 (5 bases). V shed 1 base and J shed 7 bases, with 20 bases lying between them. The germline gives CDR1 LGHDT, CDR2 YNNKEL (reference sequence). CDR3 size: 18 residues. Combining the CDR3 with reference TRBV3-1 and TRBJ1-6 gives the whole variable domain DTAVSQTPKYLVTQMGNDKSIKCEQNLGHDTMYWYKQDSKKFLKIMFSYNNKELIINETVPNRFSPKSPDKAHLNLHINSLELGDSAVYFCASSQGLLAGLGNSPLHFGNGTRLTVT.

The chain employs TRBV2 and TRBJ2-7; no clear D. The germline V gene has CDR1 SNHLY and CDR2 FYNNEI. Trimming stripped 7 bases from V and 2 bases from J, with 6 bases between. The length of the CDR3 is 11 residues. CDR3: CASMPAYEQYF. CDR3 bases: TGTGCCAGCATGCCGGCCTACGAGCAGTACTTC.

This clone was picked up many times. Since a much larger clone is just one base distant, this may be a read error. This chain uses TRBV19 with TRBJ2-1; 10 nucleotides align to TRBD2. The V and J ends lost 5 bases and 7 bases, in that order; junction bases with no gene match: 5. CDR1 and CDR2 (germline): LNHDA, SQIVND (reference sequence). This CDR3 comprises 14 residues. The CDR3 DNA sequence: TGTGCCAGTAGTCTAGCGGGAGTGCCGAATGAGCAGTTCTTC. Residues: CASSLAGVPNEQFF.

This clone was seen repeatedly, ten times or more. The chain carries TRBV20-1 and TRBJ2-1; 13 nucleotides line up with TRBD2. Germline V lookup: CDR1 DFQATT, CDR2 SNEGSKA (reference sequence). This CDR3 is built from 15 residues. J was trimmed by 6 bases and V by 5 bases; bases with no gene match: 7. CDR3: CSAGTSGIPPNEQFF. CDR3 bases: TGCAGTGCTGGGACTAGCGGGATTCCCCCCAATGAGCAGTTCTTC.

This clone was seen repeatedly, ten times or more. The rearrangement links TRBV7-9 to TRBJ2-1; 10 nucleotides line up with TRBD2. CDR1 is SEHNR, CDR2 FQNEAQ, per germline (reference sequence). The J segment lost 5 bases and the V segment lost 4 bases, leaving 5 bases of the junction unmatched. This CDR3 is 15 amino acids long. The CDR3 coding sequence is TGTGCCAGCAGCTCCCCTGGGACTAGCGACAATGAGCAGTTCTTC. Its protein is CASSSPGTSDNEQFF.

Regarding this clone: This may arise from a read error, as a much more abundant clone is one base away. The chain employs TRBV10-3 and TRBJ2-1; D gene ambiguous. V lost 10 bases and J 0 bases, leaving 13 bases between the germline ends. The CDR3 contains 14 residues. Germline CDR1 reads ENHRY; CDR2 reads SYGVKD. CDR3 loop: CASSAVISYNEQFF. CDR3 sequence (DNA): TGTGCCAGCAGCGCCGTTATCTCCTACAATGAGCAGTTCTTC.